A single sample is the source of the 30 T cell receptor beta chains below, sequenced in a study of blood T cell repertoires in COVID-19. Sequenced by immunoSEQ multiplex PCR; TCRdb stores in-frame clones only, minus some. The sample carries 310,000 or so clones, 89% recorded once. The sequencing sample was made of peripheral blood. These receptors were taken from a man aged 18 to 30 who had recovered from COVID-19.

This chain connects TRBV2 to TRBJ2-7; 16 positions match TRBD2. V shed 8 bases, J shed 3 bases, and the junction held 7 bases outside the gene matches. CDR1 SNHLY and CDR2 FYNNEI come from the germline V gene. The CDR3 totals 16 residues. The CDR3 DNA reads TGTGCCAGCGCAGGGACTAGCGGGAGGGTTAACTACGAGCAGTACTTC. It codes for CASAGTSGRVNYEQYF.

CDR3 protein: CASNRGGGSRANVLTF. The DNA of the CDR3 is TGTGCCAGTAATCGTGGCGGGGGGAGCCGGGCCAACGTCCTGACTTTC. The genes are TRBV19 and TRBJ2-6; 8 bases map to TRBD2. CDR3 length: 16 amino acids. CDR1 and CDR2 from the germline V gene are LNHDA and SQIVND (reference sequence). Trimming cost V 7 bases and J 5 bases; bases outside gene matches: 10. The full variable domain, its missing parts supplied by reference TRBV19 and TRBJ2-6, is DGGITQSPKYLFRKEGQNVTLSCEQNLNHDAMYWYRQDPGQGLRLIYYSQIVNDFQKGDIAEGYSVSREKKESFPLTVTSAQKNPTAFYLCASNRGGGSRANVLTFGAGSRLTVL.

This chain joins TRBV6-5 and TRBJ2-7, with a weak D call TRBD1 (5 bases). V was trimmed by 2 bases and J by 0 bases, leaving 5 bases between them. The CDR3 contains 13 residues. Germline CDR1 MNHEY, CDR2 SVGAGI. For the CDR3, the DNA is TGTGCCAGCAGTTACGACAGCTCCTACGAGCAGTACTTC. It codes for CASSYDSSYEQYF.

This clone was recorded only once. The chain has TRBV4-1 and TRBJ2-5; TRBD2 matches at 8 bases. This CDR3 has 15 amino acids. Germline-derived CDR1 and CDR2 are MGHRA and YSYEKL. V lost 4 bases, J lost 4 bases, and 8 bases stayed unmatched. CDR3 in DNA: TGCGCCAGCAGCCCCCGTTGGCTAGCGGGAGAGACCCAGTACTTC. This gives the protein CASSPRWLAGETQYF.

The chain uses TRBV5-4 and TRBJ2-7; TRBD1 is a possible D gene (6 bases). V was trimmed by 2 bases and J by 7 bases, leaving 13 bases between them. The V gene's germline CDR1 is SGHNT and CDR2 YYREEE (reference sequence). The CDR3 has 13 amino acids. CDR3 protein: CASSLNRVEEQYF. CDR3 nucleotide sequence: TGTGCCAGCAGCTTAAACAGGGTAGAAGAGCAGTACTTC.

The chain recombines TRBV3-1 (or the pseudogene TRBV3-2) with TRBJ2-5, with D tentatively TRBD1 (6 bases). Germline loops: CDR1 LGHDT, CDR2 YNNKEL (reference sequence). Between the trimmed V and J ends, which lost 4 bases and 2 bases, there was a span of 11 bases. This CDR3 is 14 amino acids long. The CDR3, as DNA: TGTGCCAGCAGCCTGACAGGCACTCAAGAGACCCAGTACTTC. It encodes CASSLTGTQETQYF.

This rearrangement joins TRBV7-6 to TRBJ2-1, with 11 positions matching TRBD2. Germline V gene sequence: CDR1 SGHVS, CDR2 FNYEAQ. J lost 4 bases, V lost 5 bases, and 4 bases had no gene match. The CDR3 runs to 15 residues. The CDR3 coding sequence is TGTGCCAGCAGCCCCGGGACTAGCGGATACAATGAGCAGTTCTTC. Translation gives CASSPGTSGYNEQFF.

The chain is built from TRBV15 and TRBJ2-4; tentative D call: TRBD1 (6 bases). V was cut by 0 bases and J by 3 bases, with 12 bases left in between. Germline lookup yields CDR1 LNHNV and CDR2 YYDKDF (reference sequence). The CDR3 covers 16 residues. DNA of the CDR3: TGTGCCACCAGCAGAGAAGCAGGGGTACTCAAAAACATTCAGTACTTC. Residues: CATSREAGVLKNIQYF.

CDR3 sequence: CASSTNIRDRPIGPYEQYF. DNA of the CDR3: TGTGCCAGCAGCACAAACATCCGGGACAGACCAATAGGACCCTACGAGCAGTACTTC. The chain has TRBV7-9 and TRBJ2-7; 7 nucleotides agree with TRBD1. Germline V gene sequence: CDR1 SEHNR, CDR2 FQNEAQ (reference sequence). The junction had 21 bases not matched to a gene; V was cut back by 5 bases and J by 2 bases. CDR3 length equals 19 residues.

The V call is TRBV7-2, the J call TRBJ2-5, with a possible D match to TRBD1 (7 bases). V gave up 3 bases and J gave up 5 bases, with 13 bases separating them. CDR1 is SGHTA, CDR2 FQGNSA, per germline. The CDR3 loop spans 14 amino acids. In nucleotides, the CDR3 is TGTGCCAGCAGCTTTAGCCAGGGGGGCGAGACCCAGTACTTC. This translates into CASSFSQGGETQYF.

The V call is TRBV5-1, the J call TRBJ1-2; maybe TRBD1 (5 bases). Germline V gives CDR1 SGHRS, CDR2 YFSETQ. The CDR3 sequence is 18 residues long. V lost 4 bases, J lost 0 bases, and 22 bases lay in between. The CDR3 DNA sequence: TGCGCCAGCAGCCGCGGGACCGAAGAAAGAATCTCTAACTATGGCTACACCTTC. Amino acids: CASSRGTEERISNYGYTF. Filled out from reference TRBV5-1 and TRBJ1-2, the complete variable domain reads KAGVTQTPRYLIKTRGQQVTLSCSPISGHRSVSWYQQTPGQGLQFLFEYFSETQRNKGNFPGRFSGRQFSNSRSEMNVSTLELGDSALYLCASSRGTEERISNYGYTFGSGTRLTVV.

The chain has TRBV11-2 and TRBJ2-7, with 9 bases identical to TRBD2. There are 14 residues in the CDR3. Germline lookup yields CDR1 SGHAT and CDR2 FQNNGV. The ends lost 3 bases at V and 2 bases at J; junction bases unmatched: 2. CDR3 residues: CASSFPSGTYEQYF. The CDR3 nucleotides are TGTGCCAGCAGCTTCCCTAGCGGGACCTACGAGCAGTACTTC. Full variable domain (missing parts from reference TRBV11-2 and TRBJ2-7): EAGVAQSPRYKIIEKRQSVAFWCNPISGHATLYWYQQILGQGPKLLIQFQNNGVVDDSQLPKDRFSAERLKGVDSTLKIQPAKLEDSAVYLCASSFPSGTYEQYFGPGTRLTVT.

In this sample, this clone turned up once. The chain recombines TRBV19 with TRBJ1-2; no clear D gene. The CDR3 totals 16 residues. Germline V gene sequence: CDR1 LNHDA, CDR2 SQIVND (reference sequence). V gave up 1 base and J gave up 2 bases, with 14 bases separating them. Here the CDR3 DNA reads TGTGCCAGTAGTATAGTGCGGGCTACGGCGAACTATGGCTACACCTTC. It yields the protein CASSIVRATANYGYTF.

This chain links TRBV7-9 with TRBJ1-1, with D perhaps matching TRBD1 (6 bases). The V end lost 1 base, the J end lost 11 bases, and 11 bases lay between the germline ends. The V gene's germline CDR1 is SEHNR and CDR2 FQNEAQ (reference sequence). The CDR3 consists of 12 residues. CDR3 DNA: TGTGCCAGCAGCTTAGGACAGGTGCGGGCTTTCTTT. Amino acid sequence: CASSLGQVRAFF.

The V gene is TRBV28, the J gene TRBJ2-7, with D perhaps TRBD2 (7 bases). Germline V lookup: CDR1 MDHEN, CDR2 SYDVKM. This CDR3 contains 15 residues. Trimming stripped 7 bases from V and 4 bases from J, with 20 bases between. The CDR3 loop is CASTPEGGARYEQYF. CDR3 bases: TGTGCCAGCACCCCCGAGGGGGGGGCTAGGTACGAGCAGTACTTC.

The V gene is TRBV6-2 or TRBV6-3, the J gene TRBJ1-5, with a weak D call TRBD1 (5 bases). Germline-derived CDR1 and CDR2 are MNHEY and SVGEGT. The CDR3 is made up of 15 amino acids. V gave up 5 bases and J gave up 0 bases, with 11 bases separating them. The CDR3 spells CASSLGGASNQPQHF. The CDR3 nucleotides read TGTGCCAGCAGTCTGGGGGGTGCTAGCAATCAGCCCCAGCATTTT.

V is TRBV18 and J is TRBJ1-2; possible D gene TRBD1, 5 bases. The CDR3 extends over 16 amino acids. Germline V gene sequence: CDR1 KGHSH, CDR2 LQKENI. V lost 1 base to trimming and J lost 4 bases, with 16 bases between them. The CDR3 spells CASSPLTAPGGYGYTF. DNA for the CDR3: TGTGCCAGCTCACCACTGACAGCTCCTGGCGGCTATGGCTACACCTTC.

The chain uses TRBV18 and TRBJ1-1; 7 nucleotides match TRBD1. Unmatched junction bases numbered 3, after V lost 1 base and J lost 1 base. The CDR3 covers 15 residues. Germline V gene sequence: CDR1 KGHSH, CDR2 LQKENI. In DNA, the CDR3 is TGTGCCAGCTCACCACTGCGGGACAGGAACACTGAAGCTTTCTTT. It translates to CASSPLRDRNTEAFF.

The rearrangement joins TRBV4-1 to TRBJ1-4; possibly TRBD1 for D (5 bases). V lost 4 bases to trimming and J lost 7 bases, with 19 bases between them. CDR1 MGHRA and CDR2 YSYEKL come from the germline V gene. CDR3 length: 16 amino acids. The CDR3 is CASSPPDSSEGEKLFF. The CDR3 region has the DNA TGCGCCAGCAGCCCCCCCGACAGTTCGGAGGGTGAAAAACTGTTTTTT.

The chain links TRBV9 to TRBJ2-3; perhaps TRBD2 as D (5 bases). CDR1 and CDR2 from the germline V gene are SGDLS and YYNGEE. V lost 4 bases, J lost 6 bases, and 12 bases lay in between. This CDR3 spans 13 amino acids. CDR3 DNA: TGTGCCAGCAGCTCGGGGTTCGGGGATACGCAGTATTTT. Its translation: CASSSGFGDTQYF.

This clone was seen just once. The rearrangement uses TRBV3-1 (or the pseudogene TRBV3-2) and TRBJ1-4; TRBD1 matches at 7 bases. Germline V gene sequence: CDR1 LGHDT, CDR2 YNNKEL (reference sequence). The CDR3 runs 15 residues. Losses at the gene ends were 2 bases for V and 6 bases for J; bases not matched to a gene: 6. The CDR3 coding sequence is TGTGCCAGCAGCCAAATCCGACAGGGTGATGAAAAACTGTTTTTT. It codes for CASSQIRQGDEKLFF.

The chain joins TRBV27 to TRBJ2-1, with D tentatively TRBD1 (6 bases). This CDR3 comprises 12 residues. Trimming cost V 4 bases and J 9 bases, with 10 bases left between them. In germline, CDR1 is MNHEY, CDR2 SMNVEV (reference sequence). DNA of the CDR3: TGTGCCAGCAGTTGGGGGCTCAGTGAGCAGTTCTTC. Amino acids: CASSWGLSEQFF.

The V call is TRBV7-9, the J call TRBJ2-1; 8 positions match TRBD2. The CDR3 consists of 17 residues. Trimming took 5 bases from V and 9 from J; bases not matched to a gene: 18. CDR1 SEHNR and CDR2 FQNEAQ come from the germline V gene (reference sequence). DNA of the CDR3: TGTGCCAGCAGCCCACGCTCCGGGACTAGAGGCGCAGGTGAGCAGTTCTTC. Its protein product is CASSPRSGTRGAGEQFF.

The rearrangement uses TRBV6-5 and TRBJ2-3; no firm D call. Trimming removed 0 bases at V and 0 bases at J, with 10 bases between. Germline CDR1 and CDR2: MNHEY and SVGAGI. The CDR3 is 16 residues long. The CDR3 DNA is TGTGCCAGCAGTTACTCGAGTGCGACTAGCACAGATACGCAGTATTTT. It encodes CASSYSSATSTDTQYF.

This chain connects TRBV6-1 to TRBJ1-5; D is uncertain. V was clipped by 1 base and J by 4 bases, with 11 bases between them. Germline CDR1 and CDR2: MNHNS and SASEGT. The CDR3 has 15 residues. The CDR3 region is CASSEGPSLNQPQHF. The CDR3 DNA sequence: TGTGCCAGCAGTGAAGGTCCGAGCCTGAATCAGCCCCAGCATTTT.

The rearrangement joins TRBV6-2 or TRBV6-3 to TRBJ2-7; D may be TRBD2 (5 bases). Germline V lookup: CDR1 MNHEY, CDR2 SVGEGT. The CDR3 is made up of 16 amino acids. V lost 2 bases and J 0 bases, leaving 14 bases between the germline ends. For the CDR3, the DNA is TGTGCCAGCAGTTACCGAGGGCGGGTGAGCTCCTACGAGCAGTACTTC. This gives the protein CASSYRGRVSSYEQYF.

The V gene is TRBV19, the J gene TRBJ1-5, with a weak D call TRBD1 (6 bases). Germline lookup yields CDR1 LNHDA and CDR2 SQIVND (reference sequence). With 5 bases removed from V and 2 bases from J, the gap between germline ends came to 10 bases. This CDR3 spans 14 amino acids. The CDR3 protein is CASSLGGGNQPQHF. Here the CDR3 DNA reads TGTGCCAGTAGTCTAGGGGGAGGCAATCAGCCCCAGCATTTT.

V gene TRBV5-4 combines with J gene TRBJ2-2; TRBD1 matches at 7 bases. Germline V gene sequence: CDR1 SGHNT, CDR2 YYREEE (reference sequence). CDR3 length equals 14 residues. Trimming at V came to 1 base and at J to 5 bases, leaving 2 bases not matched to a gene. This chain's CDR3 is CASSLNRGTGELFF. The CDR3 DNA reads as TGTGCCAGCAGCTTGAACAGGGGAACCGGGGAGCTGTTTTTT.

This rearrangement joins TRBV7-3 to TRBJ2-2; perhaps TRBD1 as D (6 bases). The V end was cut by 7 bases, the J end by 3 bases, with 9 bases between. The CDR3 contains 13 residues. CDR1 and CDR2 from the germline V gene are SGHTA and FQGTGA. CDR3 loop: CASTNRDTGELFF. The CDR3 region has the DNA TGTGCCAGCACCAACAGGGACACCGGGGAGCTGTTTTTT.

The chain employs TRBV15 and TRBJ1-3; no firm D call. Germline V CDR1 and CDR2: LNHNV, YYDKDF (reference sequence). V was pared by 0 bases and J by 1 base, with 10 bases between. This CDR3 comprises 16 residues. The CDR3 loop is CATSRDQAMSGNTIYF. The CDR3 bases are TGTGCCACCAGCAGAGATCAGGCGATGTCTGGAAACACCATATATTTT.